This is a list of T cell receptor beta chains from one sample in a study of blood T cell repertoires in COVID-19. Measured with immunoSEQ multiplex PCR; TCRdb has only the in-frame clones, and not every one. Of around 110,000 clones listed, 82% are singletons. Sequencing used peripheral blood. Receptors were obtained from a woman aged 65 to 85 with acute or convalescent COVID-19. The CDR3 runs from the conserved cysteine through the conserved F or W. Each record gives: V gene, J gene, D gene, clone size, CDR3 DNA, CDR3 protein. A D gene is named only where the DNA matches it firmly. The size entry is marked missing in some rows and otherwise reads once, few, many or a size class.

V gene: TRBV24-1
J gene: TRBJ1-2
D gene: -
clone size: -
CDR3 DNA: TGTGCCACCAGTGATTTCAGGGGTGATAACTATGGCTACACCTTC
CDR3 protein: CATSDFRGDNYGYTF

V gene: TRBV18
J gene: TRBJ2-2
D gene: -
clone size: -
CDR3 DNA: TGTGCCAGCTCCCCCCAGGACACGATTATCACCGGGGAGCTGTTTTTT
CDR3 protein: CASSPQDTIITGELFF

V gene: TRBV18
J gene: TRBJ2-1
D gene: -
clone size: -
CDR3 DNA: TGTGCCAGCTCACCAGATCAGGCAGGCTACAATGAGCAGTTCTTC
CDR3 protein: CASSPDQAGYNEQFF

V gene: TRBV6-4
J gene: TRBJ1-1
D gene: TRBD1
clone size: once
CDR3 DNA: TGTGCCAGCAGTGAAGGACAGGGGGGGAACACTGAAGCTTTCTTT
CDR3 protein: CASSEGQGGNTEAFF

V gene: TRBV2
J gene: TRBJ2-5
D gene: -
clone size: once
CDR3 DNA: TGTGCCAGCAGTCTACGACAAATCCATGGGACCCAGTACTTC
CDR3 protein: CASSLRQIHGTQYF

V gene: TRBV14
J gene: TRBJ1-5
D gene: -
clone size: -
CDR3 DNA: TGTGCCAGCAGCCAAGCAGGGGTCAATCAGCCCCAGCATTTT
CDR3 protein: CASSQAGVNQPQHF

V gene: TRBV4-1
J gene: TRBJ2-1
D gene: TRBD2
clone size: -
CDR3 DNA: TGCGCCAGCAGCCAGGGGAGCGAAGCGGGGAGTTTATACAATGAGCAGTTCTTC
CDR3 protein: CASSQGSEAGSLYNEQFF

V gene: TRBV29-1
J gene: TRBJ1-2
D gene: TRBD1
clone size: -
CDR3 DNA: TGCAGCGTTGACTTAGGTCCCAGGACAGGGGGCGCGGATGGCTACACCTTC
CDR3 protein: CSVDLGPRTGGADGYTF

V gene: TRBV4-3
J gene: TRBJ1-2
D gene: -
clone size: few
CDR3 DNA: TGCGCCAGCAGCCAAGATACTGGGGGCGTTCACGACACCTTC
CDR3 protein: CASSQDTGGVHDTF

V gene: TRBV3-1/TRBV3-2
J gene: TRBJ2-7
D gene: -
clone size: -
CDR3 DNA: TGTGCCAGCAGCCAGGGGGACTCTTACGAGCAGTACTTC
CDR3 protein: CASSQGDSYEQYF

V gene: TRBV25-1
J gene: TRBJ2-3
D gene: -
clone size: few
CDR3 DNA: TGTGCCAGCAGTGAATCGGGACAGCGGGCTAGCACAGATACGCAGTATTTT
CDR3 protein: CASSESGQRASTDTQYF

V gene: TRBV29-1
J gene: TRBJ1-2
D gene: -
clone size: few
CDR3 DNA: TGCAGCGTTGAGGCCGAAAACTATGGCTACACCTTC
CDR3 protein: CSVEAENYGYTF

V gene: TRBV29-1
J gene: TRBJ1-1
D gene: TRBD1
clone size: -
CDR3 DNA: TGCAGCGTTGAAGGGACAGGGGGGACTGAAGCTTTCTTT
CDR3 protein: CSVEGTGGTEAFF

V gene: TRBV30
J gene: TRBJ1-3
D gene: -
clone size: -
CDR3 DNA: TGTGCCCGATCACAGAACTCTGGAAACACCATATATTTT
CDR3 protein: CARSQNSGNTIYF

V gene: TRBV10-3
J gene: TRBJ1-2
D gene: -
clone size: -
CDR3 DNA: TGTGCCATCAGTGAGTCAAGCTACGATGGCTACACCTTC
CDR3 protein: CAISESSYDGYTF

V gene: TRBV5-4
J gene: TRBJ1-1
D gene: TRBD1
clone size: -
CDR3 DNA: TGTGCCAGCAGCTTTCCGACAGGGGGCGTGAACACTGAAGCTTTCTTT
CDR3 protein: CASSFPTGGVNTEAFF

V gene: TRBV11-2
J gene: TRBJ1-5
D gene: -
clone size: -
CDR3 DNA: TGTGCCAGCAGCTTAGATTGGGCACCCCACCAGCCCCAGCATTTT
CDR3 protein: CASSLDWAPHQPQHF

V gene: TRBV4-3
J gene: TRBJ2-1
D gene: -
clone size: -
CDR3 DNA: TGCGCCAGCAGCCAAGATCAGTATGTACAGGAGCAGTTCTTC
CDR3 protein: CASSQDQYVQEQFF

V gene: TRBV30
J gene: TRBJ1-5
D gene: -
clone size: once
CDR3 DNA: TGTGCCTGGAGTAGGTCAGCGGATCAGCCCCAGCATTTT
CDR3 protein: CAWSRSADQPQHF

V gene: TRBV24-1
J gene: TRBJ2-1
D gene: TRBD2
clone size: -
CDR3 DNA: TGTGCCACCAGTGGGGGACTAAACTACAATGAGCAGTTCTTC
CDR3 protein: CATSGGLNYNEQFF

V gene: TRBV2
J gene: TRBJ1-4
D gene: TRBD1
clone size: -
CDR3 DNA: TGTGCCAGCATTCTGGACAGGGGTAATGAAAAACTGTTTTTT
CDR3 protein: CASILDRGNEKLFF

V gene: TRBV5-1
J gene: TRBJ1-4
D gene: TRBD1
clone size: -
CDR3 DNA: TGCGCCAGCAGCCCAGGTTCCCAGGGGGCAGATGAAAAACTGTTTTTT
CDR3 protein: CASSPGSQGADEKLFF

V gene: TRBV6-5
J gene: TRBJ1-1
D gene: -
clone size: -
CDR3 DNA: TGTGCCACTCTTCTGGGGGGGCTCGGCACTGAAGCTTTCTTT
CDR3 protein: CATLLGGLGTEAFF

V gene: TRBV27
J gene: TRBJ2-5
D gene: -
clone size: -
CDR3 DNA: TGTGCCAGCAGTTCGATGGGACACCTTGGGCAAGAGACCCAGTACTTC
CDR3 protein: CASSSMGHLGQETQYF

V gene: TRBV11-2
J gene: TRBJ2-5
D gene: TRBD2
clone size: -
CDR3 DNA: TGTGCCAGCAGCTCGGGACTAGAGCAAGAGACCCAGTACTTC
CDR3 protein: CASSSGLEQETQYF

V gene: TRBV11-2
J gene: TRBJ2-4
D gene: TRBD2
clone size: once
CDR3 DNA: TGTGCCAGCAGCGGTGGGGGGGTTGGCATTCAGTACTTC
CDR3 protein: CASSGGGVGIQYF

V gene: TRBV2
J gene: TRBJ1-6
D gene: -
clone size: -
CDR3 DNA: TGTGCCAGCCGCTTTTTCACAGGGAACAATTCACCCCTCCACTTT
CDR3 protein: CASRFFTGNNSPLHF

V gene: TRBV27
J gene: TRBJ1-1
D gene: -
clone size: -
CDR3 DNA: TGTGCCAGCAGCCCAGGGTTTTCCACTGAAGCTTTCTTT
CDR3 protein: CASSPGFSTEAFF

V gene: TRBV4-3
J gene: TRBJ2-3
D gene: -
clone size: -
CDR3 DNA: TGCGCCAGCAGCCAACAACCGGAAAGAGCGGAAAGCACAGATACGCAGTATTTT
CDR3 protein: CASSQQPERAESTDTQYF

V gene: TRBV7-8
J gene: TRBJ1-2
D gene: -
clone size: -
CDR3 DNA: TGTGCCAGCAGCTTGACAGGAAATAATAACTATGGCTACACCTTC
CDR3 protein: CASSLTGNNNYGYTF

V gene: TRBV5-1
J gene: TRBJ2-1
D gene: -
clone size: -
CDR3 DNA: TGCGCCAGCTGCCCCGGGACACTAAGGAATGAGCAGTTCTTC
CDR3 protein: CASCPGTLRNEQFF

V gene: TRBV2
J gene: TRBJ2-5
D gene: -
clone size: -
CDR3 DNA: TGTGCCAGCAGTGAATGGGCGATAGGTCGAGAGCAAGAGACCCAGTACTTC
CDR3 protein: CASSEWAIGREQETQYF

V gene: TRBV5-1
J gene: TRBJ1-1
D gene: -
clone size: few
CDR3 DNA: TGCGCCAGCAGCTTGGCCGGCAGGGCGAACACTGAAGCTTTCTTT
CDR3 protein: CASSLAGRANTEAFF

V gene: TRBV19
J gene: TRBJ2-3
D gene: -
clone size: once
CDR3 DNA: TGTGCCAGTAGTCCGCTGGCAGGGGCAGGGACGCAGTATTTT
CDR3 protein: CASSPLAGAGTQYF

V gene: TRBV3-1/TRBV3-2
J gene: TRBJ1-6
D gene: -
clone size: -
CDR3 DNA: TGTGCCAGCAGCCAAGGACAGGAGGATTCACCCCTCCACTTT
CDR3 protein: CASSQGQEDSPLHF

V gene: TRBV28
J gene: TRBJ1-6
D gene: TRBD1
clone size: -
CDR3 DNA: TGTGCCAGCAGACAACAACGTCGGACAGGGTCCAGTTATAATTCACCCCTCCACTTT
CDR3 protein: CASRQQRRTGSSYNSPLHF

V gene: TRBV19
J gene: TRBJ1-2
D gene: TRBD1
clone size: -
CDR3 DNA: TGTGCCAGTACCCCTCAGTGGGACAGCTATGGCTACACCTTC
CDR3 protein: CASTPQWDSYGYTF

V gene: TRBV5-1
J gene: TRBJ1-3
D gene: TRBD1
clone size: -
CDR3 DNA: TGCGCCAGCAGCAAAAGACAGGGCTCTGGAAACACCATATATTTT
CDR3 protein: CASSKRQGSGNTIYF

V gene: TRBV18
J gene: TRBJ1-4
D gene: -
clone size: few
CDR3 DNA: TGTGCCAGCTCACCAGGGCAGCCCAATAATGAAAAACTGTTTTTT
CDR3 protein: CASSPGQPNNEKLFF

V gene: TRBV7-2
J gene: TRBJ2-5
D gene: -
clone size: once
CDR3 DNA: TGTGCCAGCAGCTTAGAGGAGGGGGGGGACGGACGGACCCAGTACTTC
CDR3 protein: CASSLEEGGDGRTQYF